Presented here are 30 T cell receptor beta chains from one specimen sequenced in a study of regulatory T cells. What these receptors recognize is not known. Study observations and caveats: Hydrophobic residues at CDR3 positions 6 and 7 were enriched in conventional CD4+ T cells of CD3G-deficient patients.

The primer mix had 52 TRBV and 13 TRBJ primers. TCRdb's table, derived via immunoSEQ multiplex PCR, lists solely in-frame clones and lacks some. Here the sample spans about 17,000 clones, roughly 88% being singletons. The sequenced material came from conventional CD4+ T cells sorted from blood. The receptors come from a person aged 25 to 45 with CD3G deficiency.

This rearrangement joins TRBV7-8 to TRBJ2-7; D may be TRBD2 (6 bases). The CDR3 totals 13 residues. The V gene's germline CDR1 is SGHVS and CDR2 FQNEAQ. Between the trimmed V and J ends, which lost 2 bases and 6 bases, there was a span of 11 bases. The CDR3 loop is CASSLLLGGEQYF. DNA of the CDR3: TGTGCCAGCAGCTTACTGTTGGGGGGCGAGCAGTACTTC. The full variable domain, its missing parts supplied by reference TRBV7-8 and TRBJ2-7, is GAGVSQSPRYKVAKRGQDVALRCDPISGHVSLFWYQQALGQGPEFLTYFQNEAQLDKSGLPSDRFFAERPEGSVSTLKIQRTQQEDSAVYLCASSLLLGGEQYFGPGTRLTVT.

The chain recombines TRBV30 with TRBJ2-7, with D maybe TRBD1 (7 bases). Germline V gene sequence: CDR1 GTSNPN, CDR2 SVGIG (reference sequence). The CDR3 has 12 residues. The ends were cut back, 2 bases at V and 7 bases at J, with 12 bases in the middle. The CDR3 is CAWSLTGREQYF. The DNA of the CDR3 is TGTGCCTGGAGTTTGACAGGGAGGGAGCAGTACTTC.

The chain employs TRBV11-2 and TRBJ2-5; possibly TRBD1 or TRBD2 for D (5 bases each). CDR3 length: 13 amino acids. The V end was cut by 1 base, the J end by 8 bases, with 11 bases between. CDR1 and CDR2 from the germline V gene are SGHAT and FQNNGV. CDR3 DNA: TGTGCCAGCAGCTTAGGGAACGGGGACACCCAGTACTTC. It translates to CASSLGNGDTQYF. The whole variable domain, remainder taken from reference TRBV11-2 and TRBJ2-5, is EAGVAQSPRYKIIEKRQSVAFWCNPISGHATLYWYQQILGQGPKLLIQFQNNGVVDDSQLPKDRFSAERLKGVDSTLKIQPAKLEDSAVYLCASSLGNGDTQYFGPGTRLLVL.

This clone rates as medium-sized. V and J are TRBV5-1 and TRBJ1-2; D gene uncertain. V was pared by 0 bases and J by 2 bases, with 5 bases between. CDR1 and CDR2 from the germline V gene are SGHRS and YFSETQ. CDR3 length: 13 amino acids. CDR3 coding DNA: TGCGCCAGCAGCTTGGAAGGGAACTATGGCTACACCTTC. This gives the protein CASSLEGNYGYTF.

This chain connects TRBV7-9 to TRBJ2-7; D call uncertain. This CDR3 has 9 residues. CDR1 is SEHNR, CDR2 FQNEAQ, per germline (reference sequence). The V end was cut by 7 bases, the J end by 4 bases, with 2 bases between. As DNA, the CDR3 is TGTGCCAGCAAATACGAGCAGTACGTC. This codes for CASKYEQYV.

The chain carries TRBV6-1 and TRBJ1-2; 7 bases map to TRBD1. Per germline, CDR1 MNHNS and CDR2 SASEGT. With 10 bases clipped from V and 8 bases from J, the junction kept 16 bases outside the gene matches. The CDR3 totals 14 residues. CDR3 residues: CAIAGTVGREGYTF. The CDR3, as DNA: TGTGCCATCGCCGGGACAGTCGGTCGGGAAGGCTACACCTTC.

The CDR3 is CASSLVTGRSNTEAFF. The CDR3 DNA is TGCGCCAGCAGCTTGGTGACAGGGAGGTCGAACACTGAAGCTTTCTTT. The gene calls are TRBV5-1 and TRBJ1-1; 7 bases fit TRBD1. The CDR3 is 16 residues long. Germline CDR1 SGHRS, CDR2 YFSETQ. The V segment lost 0 bases and the J segment 1 base; nucleotides outside the gene matches: 6. The variable domain in full, with the rest retrieved from reference TRBV5-1 and TRBJ1-1, is KAGVTQTPRYLIKTRGQQVTLSCSPISGHRSVSWYQQTPGQGLQFLFEYFSETQRNKGNFPGRFSGRQFSNSRSEMNVSTLELGDSALYLCASSLVTGRSNTEAFFGQGTRLTVV.

The chain joins TRBV28 to TRBJ2-7; possibly TRBD1 for D (6 bases). The CDR3 runs 14 residues. V was cut by 7 bases and J by 1 base, with 14 bases left in between. From germline, CDR1 is MDHEN and CDR2 SYDVKM. The CDR3 protein is CASIKQGKSYEQYF. CDR3 sequence (DNA): TGTGCCAGCATCAAACAGGGTAAATCCTACGAGCAGTACTTC.

This chain uses TRBV5-1 with TRBJ1-2; no reliable D call. V gave up 1 base and J gave up 6 bases, with 16 bases separating them. The germline gives CDR1 SGHRS, CDR2 YFSETQ. CDR3 size: 15 residues. The CDR3 region is CASSLLPQKQNGYTF. The CDR3 coding sequence is TGCGCCAGCAGCTTGCTACCCCAAAAGCAGAATGGCTACACCTTC.

The genes are TRBV28 and TRBJ2-7; 11 nucleotides match TRBD1. The germline V gene has CDR1 MDHEN and CDR2 SYDVKM. The V gene end was trimmed by 5 bases and the J gene end by 2 bases; junction bases not matched to a gene: 2. This CDR3 has 14 amino acids. CDR3 amino acids: CASSTGQGAYEQYF. The DNA for the CDR3 is TGTGCCAGCAGTACGGGACAGGGGGCCTACGAGCAGTACTTC.

The V gene is TRBV20-1, the J gene TRBJ1-2; D remains unclear. The CDR3 runs 11 residues. CDR1 is DFQATT and CDR2 is SNEGSKA in the germline V gene (reference sequence). The V end lost 6 bases, the J end lost 1 base, and 6 bases lay between the germline ends. As DNA, the CDR3 is TGCAGTGCGGGCAGTAACTATGGCTACACCTTC. Protein sequence: CSAGSNYGYTF.

This clone has just one count. In nucleotides, the CDR3 is TGTGCCAGCAGTTACTCTGACAGTAGAGGCTCACCCCTCCACTTT. Amino acids: CASSYSDSRGSPLHF. The gene calls are TRBV6-6 and TRBJ1-6; a possible D gene is TRBD1 (5 bases). CDR3 length: 15 residues. Trimming removed 0 bases at V and 10 bases at J, with 13 bases between. The germline V gene encodes CDR1 MNHNY and CDR2 SVGAGI (reference sequence).

V and J are TRBV28 and TRBJ2-1, with D perhaps TRBD1 or TRBD2 (6 bases each). Germline loops: CDR1 MDHEN, CDR2 SYDVKM. Trimming shortened V by 7 bases and J by 1 base, and 20 bases separated the two germline ends. The CDR3 contains 17 residues. The CDR3 spells CASTGGHAGRSYNEQFF. The DNA of the CDR3 is TGTGCCAGCACCGGGGGCCACGCGGGGCGGTCCTACAATGAGCAGTTCTTC.

The chain uses TRBV30 and TRBJ2-3; D is ambiguous. The germline V gene encodes CDR1 GTSNPN and CDR2 SVGIG (reference sequence). Trimming cost V 4 bases and J 0 bases, with 8 bases left between them. The CDR3 consists of 13 residues. The chain's CDR3 is CAWNGLSTDTQYF. The CDR3 region has the DNA TGTGCCTGGAACGGGCTGAGCACAGATACGCAGTATTTT.

This rearrangement joins TRBV10-3 to TRBJ2-5; D is unclear. With the DNA end fitting TRBJ2-7 better, the J assignment may be wrong. The CDR3 runs to 13 residues. The germline V gene has CDR1 ENHRY and CDR2 SYGVKD. CDR3 amino acids: CAISDGSSYEQYF. CDR3 nucleotide sequence: TGTGCCATCAGTGACGGGTCATCCTACGAGCAGTACTTC.

This clone was picked up a small number of times. The V and J genes are TRBV28 and TRBJ2-7; D not resolved. V shed 6 bases and J shed 7 bases, with 13 bases lying between them. The CDR3 has 12 amino acids. Germline values: CDR1 MDHEN, CDR2 SYDVKM. CDR3 sequence (DNA): TGTGCCAGCAGCCCAACGTGGGGAGAGCAGTACTTC. This sequence encodes CASSPTWGEQYF. Using reference TRBV28 and TRBJ2-7 for the parts outside the CDR3, the full variable domain is DVKVTQSSRYLVKRTGEKVFLECVQDMDHENMFWYRQDPGLGLRLIYFSYDVKMKEKGDIPEGYSVSREKKERFSLILESASTNQTSMYLCASSPTWGEQYFGPGTRLTVT.

This chain uses TRBV6-1 with TRBJ2-7; 10 positions agree with TRBD1. Germline assignment: CDR1 MNHNS and CDR2 SASEGT. The CDR3 is 15 amino acids. V was pared by 6 bases and J by 1 base, with 6 bases of the junction left unmatched. The CDR3 protein is CASRAGTGVSYEQYF. In DNA, the CDR3 is TGTGCCAGCAGGGCCGGGACAGGGGTTTCCTACGAGCAGTACTTC.

CDR3 sequence: CASSELLGPTGELFF. The CDR3 DNA follows: TGCGCCAGCAGTGAATTACTAGGTCCGACCGGGGAGCTGTTTTTT. This rearrangement joins TRBV10-2 to TRBJ2-2; weak D call: TRBD2 (5 bases). Germline assignment: CDR1 WSHSY and CDR2 SAAADI. The CDR3 totals 15 residues. V lost 3 bases and J lost 5, with 13 bases in between.

The chain carries TRBV5-1 and TRBJ1-1; D ambiguous. This CDR3 comprises 14 residues. Between the trimmed V and J ends, which lost 4 bases and 1 base, there was a span of 11 bases. The germline V gene has CDR1 SGHRS and CDR2 YFSETQ. The CDR3 DNA reads TGCGCCAGCAGCCCGTCGGCAGGGAACACTGAAGCTTTCTTT. This gives the protein CASSPSAGNTEAFF.

The chain has TRBV5-1 and TRBJ2-2; D assignment may be TRBD1 or TRBD2 (5 bases each). CDR1 is SGHRS and CDR2 is YFSETQ in the germline V gene. The V and J ends lost 7 bases and 1 base respectively, with 14 bases between them. The CDR3 is made up of 15 amino acids. The CDR3, as DNA: TGCGCCAGCGGGCGAGGGGCCAAGAACACCGGGGAGCTGTTTTTT. It specifies CASGRGAKNTGELFF.

The chain recombines TRBV5-1 with TRBJ2-1; D ambiguous. Germline CDR1 SGHRS, CDR2 YFSETQ. The CDR3 totals 15 residues. Trimming pared 0 bases from V and 0 bases from J, leaving 7 bases between. This CDR3 is CASSLAPSSYNEQFF. Here the CDR3 DNA reads TGCGCCAGCAGCTTGGCCCCGAGCTCCTACAATGAGCAGTTCTTC. The full variable domain, rest sourced from reference TRBV5-1 and TRBJ2-1, is KAGVTQTPRYLIKTRGQQVTLSCSPISGHRSVSWYQQTPGQGLQFLFEYFSETQRNKGNFPGRFSGRQFSNSRSEMNVSTLELGDSALYLCASSLAPSSYNEQFFGPGTRLTVL.

In this sample, this clone turned up a few times. This chain connects TRBV6-5 to TRBJ2-7; D might be TRBD2 (7 bases). Per the germline V gene, CDR1 is MNHEY and CDR2 is SVGAGI. Trimming removed 2 bases at V and 4 bases at J, with 12 bases between. The CDR3 loop spans 14 amino acids. CDR3 protein: CASSYRGGPYEQYF. For the CDR3, the DNA is TGTGCCAGCAGTTACAGGGGGGGTCCTTACGAGCAGTACTTC.

The chain has TRBV18 and TRBJ2-1; 7 bases line up with TRBD2. Germline-derived CDR1 and CDR2 are KGHSH and LQKENI. Unmatched junction bases numbered 27, after V lost 1 base and J lost 6 bases. The CDR3 totals 22 residues. CDR3 coding DNA: TGTGCCAGCTCACCACTCGCAGTTTTACTAGCGAAATCAAGTAGAAAGATCAATGAGCAGTTCTTC. Translated: CASSPLAVLLAKSSRKINEQFF.

The V gene is TRBV10-3, the J gene TRBJ2-3; D not certain. This CDR3 spans 12 amino acids. The V end lost 10 bases, the J end lost 0 bases, and 8 bases lay between the germline ends. CDR1 and CDR2 from the germline V gene are ENHRY and SYGVKD. The CDR3 loop is CATADSTDTQYF. As DNA, the CDR3 is TGTGCCACCGCGGACAGCACAGATACGCAGTATTTT.

The chain couples TRBV13 to TRBJ1-1, with 7 bases fitting TRBD1. This CDR3 is 13 amino acids long. Germline assignment: CDR1 PRHDT and CDR2 FYEKMQ (reference sequence). V lost 1 base to trimming and J lost 5 bases; unmatched junction nucleotides: 1. This CDR3 is CASSLVRGTEAFF. The DNA of the CDR3 is TGTGCCAGCAGCTTAGTCAGGGGGACTGAAGCTTTCTTT.

The rearrangement joins TRBV5-1 to TRBJ2-7; a weak D match, TRBD2 (5 bases). V was shortened by 3 bases and J by 6 bases, with 13 bases between the two germline ends. The CDR3 is 13 residues long. The germline gives CDR1 SGHRS, CDR2 YFSETQ. DNA for the CDR3: TGCGCCAGCAGCTCCGGGCCTCGGGGCGAGCAGTACTTC. Amino acids: CASSSGPRGEQYF.

The chain joins TRBV5-1 to TRBJ2-5; 7 nucleotides agree with TRBD1. Germline CDR1 SGHRS, CDR2 YFSETQ. The junction had 2 bases not matched to a gene; V was cut back by 3 bases and J by 3 bases. The length of the CDR3 is 13 residues. The CDR3 DNA follows: TGCGCCAGCAGCTCACAGGGGAAAGAGACCCAGTACTTC. Translation gives CASSSQGKETQYF. The full variable domain, rest sourced from reference TRBV5-1 and TRBJ2-5, is KAGVTQTPRYLIKTRGQQVTLSCSPISGHRSVSWYQQTPGQGLQFLFEYFSETQRNKGNFPGRFSGRQFSNSRSEMNVSTLELGDSALYLCASSSQGKETQYFGPGTRLLVL.

This chain connects TRBV6-1 to TRBJ2-5; D gene uncertain. V was trimmed by 7 bases and J by 7 bases, leaving 19 bases between them. This CDR3 comprises 14 residues. The germline gives CDR1 MNHNS, CDR2 SASEGT. The CDR3 sequence: CASTFHRTLGTQYF. In DNA, the CDR3 is TGTGCCAGCACCTTCCATAGGACGTTAGGGACCCAGTACTTC.

The genes are TRBV18 and TRBJ1-2; 7 nucleotides agree with TRBD1. This CDR3 has 14 residues. The germline gives CDR1 KGHSH, CDR2 LQKENI. Losses at the gene ends were 6 bases for V and 4 bases for J; bases not matched to a gene: 8. The CDR3 region has the DNA TGTGCCAGCTCGGGAAGCTGGACAGGCTATGGCTACACCTTC. Amino acids: CASSGSWTGYGYTF.

The V call is TRBV6-6, the J call TRBJ2-2, with 11 positions matching TRBD2. The CDR3 extends over 16 amino acids. The V gene end was trimmed by 9 bases and the J gene end by 0 bases; junction bases not matched to a gene: 6. Germline V gene lookup returns CDR1 MNHNY and CDR2 SVGAGI (reference sequence). CDR3 protein: CASRGTSGANTGELFF. The CDR3 DNA follows: TGTGCCAGTCGTGGGACTAGCGGAGCGAACACCGGGGAGCTGTTTTTT.